This entry is about one T cell receptor beta chain. These data are taken from a study of CXCR3-negative and CXCR3-positive naive CD8 T cells. Germline CDR1 reads DFQATT; CDR2 reads SNEGSKA (reference sequence). The CDR3 extends over 15 amino acids. Through 5' RACE with UMI labels, the TRB cDNA libraries were prepared. TCRdb reprocessed the 5' RACE reads and stores each CDR3 protein as one record, lacking DNA. The sample data list fewer than 60,000 distinct CDR3 sequences. The sample comprised naive CXCR3- CD8+ T cells from blood. Subset defined: CD45RO-CCR7+CD27+CD95- naive CD8+ T cells lacking CXCR3 (TNR3-). The clonotype originates from a human donor in good health. Some clones in this sample may be carry-over from other donors' samples. The rearrangement joins TRBV20-1 to TRBJ2-2; TCRdb's D call, TRBD2, is unchecked because there is no DNA. CDR3 region: CSARSRAEGTGELFF.